The present entry profiles one T cell receptor (beta chain) with its context. Its antigen remains undetermined. No much larger clone is present one base from it, and per-base qualities are unavailable. The immunoSEQ Assay, a bias-controlled multiplex PCR, was used to amplify TCRbeta CDR3 regions from genomic DNA. In the original analysis: Within the assay, amplification of reference gene primers was used to estimate how many nucleated cells each sample contained. To quantify the absolute abundance of each unique TCRbeta CDR3 rearrangement, sequence reads were collapsed and filtered. For each sample, productive Simpson clonality was calculated by taking the square root of Simpson's diversity index across productive rearrangements. TCRdb retrieved this table from immuneACCESS and kept in-frame rearrangements only. Not all clones are present; in checked studies, unresolved V genes account for under half, and no reason is known for the remainder. That table gives V, J and clone size, and the DNA gave D and trimming. The sample records around 180,000 clones, around 85% of which are singletons. 3% to 3.5% of the sample lies in the top ten.

The germline V gene yields MGHRA for CDR1 and YSYEKL for CDR2. V loses 4 bases at its end and J loses 7 bases; junction bases beyond the gene matches: 6. The CDR3 runs 15 residues from the cysteine to the phenylalanine. CDR3 DNA only is kept here, 45 bases in frame from base 1. This entry is derived from a study of blood T cell repertoires in COVID-19 (dated by TCRdb to 2018 to 2020). Study-wide context: The collaborator samples originated in the United States, Italy and Spain and spanned the acute and convalescent phases of COVID-19. A freely available public database, intended as a resource for researchers studying the immune response to SARS-CoV-2, is where the repertoires were released. Nearly every sample came with metadata listing a de-identified subject ID, COVID-19 status, age in years and sex. The prospective study material was composed of cDNA or gDNA derived from T cells, B-cell-depleted T cells, or PBMCs. Subjects who had been exposed to COVID-19, were actively infected with it, or had recovered from it provided the deeply sampled blood TCRbeta repertoires that made up the dataset. The samples were drawn from the first 160 participants of the ongoing ImmuneRACE study and from about 1,200 subjects provided by 6 global collaborators. Where available, HLA class I and class II types were obtained from metadata supplied by the sample provider rather than from assay-based typing. The full study reports these points: Clinical and demographic metadata were provided uncurated, with the amount varying by source and participant.

Whole blood was collected in K2EDTA tubes by collaborating institutions according to the institutions' own protocols. For TCRbeta analysis, collaborator samples were shipped as frozen whole blood, as isolated PBMCs, or as DNA extracted from either sample type. Rearrangement joined TRBV4-1 to TRBJ2-2, and 10 junctional nucleotides match TRBD2. This TCR came from a man aged 60 to 75 with acute or convalescent COVID-19. Sequencing was carried out using peripheral blood. The nucleotide sequence reads TGCGCCAGCAGCCTCGCTAGCGGGAGCAGCGGGGAGCTGTTTTTT. Its amino acids are CASSLASGSSGELFF.